What follows describes a single T cell receptor (beta chain). Its antigen is unknown. No per-base quality is available; no much larger clone lies one base away. This sample is part of a study of radiotherapy plus CTLA-4 blockade in lung cancer (dated by TCRdb to the late 2010s). In terms of the full investigation: Objective responses were observed in 15% to 20% of enrolled patients, and disease control was achieved in around 30%. The full study reports these points: Early dynamic changes in blood T cell clones, together with increased serum interferon-beta after radiation, were reported as the strongest predictors of response. After treatment with radiotherapy and ipilimumab, TCR clones that originated in tumors expanded in peripheral blood.

Preparation of the library involved the immunoSEQ multiplex PCR assay. Here the immuneACCESS table is served through TCRdb, limited to in-frame sequences with V and J called. Missing clones are a known gap in these copies; in checked studies unresolved V genes cover under half, and the rest lacks a known reason. The sample profile shows about 78,000 clones; 70% to 90% of them were found once. The top ten constitute over 0.85% of the sample. Focal radiation therapy combined with CTLA-4 blockade (ipilimumab) was tested in patients with chemo-refractory metastatic non-small-cell lung cancer. This specimen was peripheral blood, taken from a patient treated with radiotherapy plus ipilimumab. The source is a human donor with non-small cell lung cancer who had stable disease on radiotherapy plus ipilimumab.

For the CDR3, the sequence is CASSLAGRQADTQYF. Read as DNA, the sequence is TGCGCCAGCAGCTTGGCCGGACGCCAGGCGGATACGCAGTATTTT. The rearrangement combines TRBV5-1 with TRBJ2-3, with the D gene too uncertain to name. V loses 0 bases of germline sequence and J loses 6 bases, and the interval between the two ends is 14 bases. The CDR3 measures 15 amino acids from cysteine to phenylalanine. Only the CDR3 part of the read is kept: 45 bases, read in frame from the first base. CDR1 SGHRS and CDR2 YFSETQ are derived from the germline V gene.